The 28 T cell receptor beta chains below were found in one sample sequenced in a study of T cell repertoires in cytomegalovirus infection. These receptors lack a known antigen. MiXCR, run by TCRdb on the reads, gives a single entry per CDR3 protein. The data hold roughly 990,000 distinct CDR3 sequences, with around 32% observed a single time. The sequencing here drew on cultured CD8+ T cells from PBMCs, taken from culture after CMV antigen stimulation. Source of these receptors: a human donor in good health (CMV status not recorded). Some clones in this sample may be carry-over from other donors' samples.

This clonotype was picked up many times. The V and J genes are TRBV19 and TRBJ1-2; unclear D gene. CDR3 length: 12 residues. Per germline, CDR1 LNHDA and CDR2 SQIVND (reference sequence). Deletions cut 9 bases from V and 4 bases from J, with 12 bases between. CDR3 bases: TGTGCCAGCACCCCCGGTGGCTATGGCTACACCTTC. It is translated as CASTPGGYGYTF.

This clonotype came up many times. The CDR3 is CASRDRGNNEQFF. CDR3 nucleotides: TGTGCCAGTAGGGACAGGGGGAACAATGAGCAGTTCTTC. V usage is TRBV19 and J usage is TRBJ2-1, with TRBD1 identical over 10 bases. The V gene end was trimmed by 6 bases and the J gene end by 5 bases; junction bases not matched to a gene: 1. This CDR3 region has 13 residues. Germline assignment: CDR1 LNHDA and CDR2 SQIVND (reference sequence).

This chain connects TRBV9 to TRBJ1-1; D perhaps matches TRBD1 (6 bases). V shed 3 bases and J shed 5 bases, with 17 bases lying between them. This CDR3 spans 15 amino acids. Germline CDR1 reads SGDLS; CDR2 reads YYNGEE. The CDR3 protein is CASSAEQGWRTEAFF. The CDR3 coding sequence is TGTGCCAGCAGCGCGGAACAGGGTTGGAGGACTGAAGCTTTCTTT.

This clonotype appeared many times. This chain joins TRBV7-2 and TRBJ2-2; D ambiguous. The CDR3 is 13 residues long. Trimming removed 6 bases at V and 2 bases at J, with 7 bases between. Germline V lookup: CDR1 SGHTA, CDR2 FQGNSA. CDR3 nucleotides: TGTGCCAGCAGACAAAGAAACACCGGGGAGCTGTTTTTT. It encodes CASRQRNTGELFF.

This chain uses TRBV6-1 with TRBJ2-7; D may be TRBD1 or TRBD2 (6 bases each). Germline CDR1 and CDR2: MNHNS and SASEGT. The CDR3 extends over 14 amino acids. V was pared by 2 bases and J by 2 bases, with 10 bases between. The CDR3: CASSETGAAYEQYV. For the CDR3, the DNA is TGTGCCAGCAGTGAAACGGGGGCGGCCTACGAGCAGTACGTC.

This clonotype has just a few counts. The V and J genes are TRBV2 and TRBJ1-5; a possible D gene is TRBD1 (5 bases). This CDR3 is built from 13 residues. Trimming took off 3 bases at V and 4 bases at J, with 7 bases between the two ends. The germline V gene has CDR1 SNHLY and CDR2 FYNNEI. The CDR3, as DNA: TGTGCCAGCAGTGACAGGGAGAATCAGCCCCAGCATTTT. Its protein is CASSDRENQPQHF.

The CDR3 DNA is TGTGCCAGCAGCTTGTGGGGTTCAGAGACCCAGTACTTC. Amino acid sequence: CASSLWGSETQYF. The chain links TRBV13 to TRBJ2-5, with unresolved D. This CDR3 region has 13 residues. Between the trimmed V and J ends, which lost 3 bases and 4 bases, there was a span of 9 bases. Germline V gene lookup returns CDR1 PRHDT and CDR2 FYEKMQ (reference sequence).

This clonotype was seen only a few times. The J gene is TRBJ1-6, the V gene TRBV4-1; TRBD1 matches at 7 bases. With 3 bases clipped from V and 7 bases from J, the junction kept 12 bases outside the gene matches. The CDR3 extends over 17 amino acids. In germline, CDR1 is MGHRA, CDR2 YSYEKL. CDR3 nucleotides: TGCGCCAGCAGCCACTATTCCCGGGACAGAAAAAATTCACCCCTCCACTTT. This sequence encodes CASSHYSRDRKNSPLHF.

This clonotype was observed many times. The chain has TRBV5-4 and TRBJ2-5; TRBD2 matches at 8 bases. V gave up 0 bases and J gave up 2 bases; unmatched junction bases: 12. Germline lookup yields CDR1 SGHNT and CDR2 YYREEE (reference sequence). The CDR3 runs 18 residues. The CDR3 region is CASSLAVSIAGTQETQYF. The CDR3 region has the DNA TGTGCCAGCAGCTTGGCCGTCTCGATAGCGGGGACACAAGAGACCCAGTACTTC.

There are a few counts of this clonotype. The chain combines TRBV5-1 with TRBJ1-1; 8 positions agree with TRBD1. CDR1 is SGHRS and CDR2 is YFSETQ in the germline V gene. The V and J ends lost 4 bases and 1 base, in that order; junction bases with no gene match: 9. The CDR3 loop spans 16 amino acids. This CDR3 reads CASSTRTGTANTEAFF. The CDR3 DNA is TGCGCCAGCAGCACGCGGACAGGGACGGCGAACACTGAAGCTTTCTTT.

This clonotype has at least ten counts. The rearrangement links TRBV7-2 to TRBJ2-3; either TRBD1 or TRBD2 may fit D (5 bases each). Per germline, CDR1 SGHTA and CDR2 FQGNSA. V was pared by 5 bases and J by 2 bases, with 11 bases between. The CDR3 is 14 residues long. The CDR3 nucleotides read TGTGCCAGCAGCCCGGGGCGGTTCACAGATACGCAGTATTTT. It yields the protein CASSPGRFTDTQYF.

This clonotype has just a few counts. This chain joins TRBV28 and TRBJ2-5; D unclear. With 5 bases removed from V and 5 bases from J, the gap between germline ends came to 18 bases. The CDR3 is 15 amino acids. The V gene's germline CDR1 is MDHEN and CDR2 SYDVKM. The chain's CDR3 is CASSLQVGWDETQYF. Here the CDR3 DNA reads TGTGCCAGCAGTCTCCAAGTGGGGTGGGATGAGACCCAGTACTTC.

This rearrangement joins TRBV5-6 to TRBJ2-4; D not resolved. Germline assignment: CDR1 SGHDT and CDR2 YYEEEE. Trimming removed 5 bases from V and 0 bases from J, with 12 bases in between. The CDR3 is 15 amino acids. CDR3 DNA: TGTGCCAGCAGGTACGGATCGATAGCCAAAAACATTCAGTACTTC. Amino acid sequence: CASRYGSIAKNIQYF.

The chain couples TRBV12-5 to TRBJ2-2, with TRBD1 matching 7 bases. The germline gives CDR1 LGHNT, CDR2 FRNRAP. The CDR3 sequence is 15 residues long. The V gene end was trimmed by 3 bases and the J gene end by 0 bases; junction bases not matched to a gene: 1. The DNA of the CDR3 is TGTGCTAGTGGTTTAACAGGGGCGAACACCGGGGAGCTGTTTTTT. Protein product: CASGLTGANTGELFF.

In its sample, this clonotype was seen a few times. The V and J genes are TRBV28 and TRBJ2-2; D not resolved. V lost 6 bases and J lost 4, with 12 bases in between. The germline CDR1 and CDR2 sequences are MDHEN and SYDVKM. This CDR3 is 14 amino acids long. In DNA, the CDR3 is TGTGCCAGCAGCCTCCTACTCGGCACCGGGGAGCTGTTTTTT. This codes for CASSLLLGTGELFF.

This clonotype was seen more than once but under ten times. The chain carries TRBV20-1 and TRBJ1-5, with 7 bases matching TRBD1. Germline V CDR1 and CDR2: DFQATT, SNEGSKA (reference sequence). J gave up 0 bases and V 4 bases, and 12 bases lay outside the gene matches. The CDR3 contains 17 residues. CDR3 loop: CSATTGDSDYSNQPQHF. CDR3 DNA: TGCAGTGCTACTACAGGGGATAGTGATTATAGCAATCAGCCCCAGCATTTT.

In this sample, this clonotype turned up many times. V is TRBV27 and J is TRBJ1-1; D gene ambiguous. This CDR3 is built from 13 residues. The V gene's germline CDR1 is MNHEY and CDR2 SMNVEV (reference sequence). Trimming took off 1 base at V and 2 bases at J, with 5 bases between the two ends. CDR3 protein: CASSLFLNTEAFF. The CDR3 nucleotides are TGTGCCAGCAGTTTATTTCTTAACACTGAAGCTTTCTTT.

This clonotype was counted at least ten times. This chain uses TRBV12-3 or TRBV12-4 with TRBJ2-7; 8 nucleotides align to TRBD1. This CDR3 comprises 12 residues. V shed 3 bases, J shed 6 bases, and the junction held 1 base outside the gene matches. The CDR3 here is CASSFTGGEQYV. The CDR3, as DNA: TGTGCCAGCAGTTTCACAGGGGGCGAGCAGTACGTC.

This rearrangement joins TRBV25-1 to TRBJ1-1; D perhaps matches TRBD1 (6 bases). Germline V lookup: CDR1 MGHDK, CDR2 SYGVNS. V was clipped by 2 bases and J by 6 bases, with 13 bases between them. CDR3 length: 14 residues. Here the CDR3 DNA reads TGTGCCAGCAGTGAACGAACAGGGTGGGCTGAAGCTTTCTTT. This encodes CASSERTGWAEAFF.

The chain is built from TRBV4-1 and TRBJ2-1; tentatively, D is TRBD1 (5 bases). Germline V gene lookup returns CDR1 MGHRA and CDR2 YSYEKL. This CDR3 contains 15 residues. V was cut by 4 bases and J by 5 bases, with 15 bases left in between. CDR3 nucleotide sequence: TGCGCCAGCAGCCGGCAGGGTGTGGGGAACAATGAGCAGTTCTTC. Protein product: CASSRQGVGNNEQFF.

The chain is built from TRBV29-1 and TRBJ2-1, with 7 bases matching TRBD1. From germline, CDR1 is SQVTM and CDR2 ANQGSEA. The ends lost 2 bases at V and 2 bases at J; junction bases unmatched: 6. The CDR3 has 15 amino acids. The CDR3 DNA reads as TGCAGCGTTGAAACTCTGCAGGGGGCCTACAATGAGCAGTTCTTC. This codes for CSVETLQGAYNEQFF.

This clonotype was detected a few times. This chain links TRBV6-6 with TRBJ2-6; D not certain. This CDR3 is built from 14 residues. CDR1 is MNHNY and CDR2 is SVGAGI in the germline V gene (reference sequence). V gave up 10 bases and J gave up 0 bases, with 10 bases separating them. This CDR3 reads CATFSGSGANVLTF. The CDR3 region has the DNA TGTGCCACCTTTTCTGGCTCTGGGGCCAACGTCCTGACTTTC.

The rearrangement links TRBV7-6 to TRBJ2-5; D is possibly TRBD2 (6 bases). The germline V and J ends were trimmed by 4 bases and 4 bases, with 19 bases remaining between them. This CDR3 has 16 residues. The germline V gene has CDR1 SGHVS and CDR2 FNYEAQ. CDR3 sequence (DNA): TGTGCCAGCAGCTCTCCGGAGGGGACTTTAGGAGAGACCCAGTACTTC. This gives the protein CASSSPEGTLGETQYF.

V usage is TRBV7-9 and J usage is TRBJ2-2; D is uncertain. Germline CDR1 reads SEHNR; CDR2 reads FQNEAQ (reference sequence). V dropped 3 bases and J dropped 5 bases, with 13 bases sitting between them. The length of the CDR3 is 15 residues. The CDR3 DNA sequence: TGTGCCAGCAGCTTGGTGGTCCCAGATACCGGGGAGCTGTTTTTT. It codes for CASSLVVPDTGELFF.

The chain combines TRBV6-4 with TRBJ2-7; D ambiguous. With 5 bases removed from V and 2 bases from J, the gap between germline ends came to 7 bases. Germline V gene sequence: CDR1 MRHNA, CDR2 SNTAGT. This CDR3 is 12 amino acids long. The CDR3, as DNA: TGTGCCAGCAGTCCAGCAACCTACGAGCAGTACGTC. Translated, it gives CASSPATYEQYV.

As concerns this clonotype: A much larger clone is a single base away; this may be a read error. J is TRBJ2-4 and V is TRBV7-9; D gene ambiguous. CDR3 length: 13 amino acids. The germline gives CDR1 SEHNR, CDR2 FQNEAQ (reference sequence). CDR3: CVSSPVPENIQYF. As DNA, the CDR3 is TGTGTCAGCAGCCCCGTTCCGGAAAACATTCAGTACTTC.

The chain couples TRBV5-5 to TRBJ2-7; maybe TRBD2 (5 bases). The V end was cut by 2 bases, the J end by 2 bases, with 14 bases between. Germline V gene sequence: CDR1 SGHKS, CDR2 YYEKEE (reference sequence). The CDR3 is 15 residues long. CDR3 nucleotide sequence: TGTGCCAGCAGCTTAATAGAAGCGAGGGCCTACGAGCAGTACTTC. This encodes CASSLIEARAYEQYF.

This clonotype turned up a few times. For the CDR3, the DNA is TGTGCCAGCAGTTACGCCTATGGCAATGAGCAGTTCTTC. It is translated as CASSYAYGNEQFF. The rearrangement joins TRBV6-5 to TRBJ2-1; D gene unclear. This CDR3 spans 13 amino acids. Germline CDR1 is MNHEY and CDR2 is SVGAGI. Trimming left V 2 bases short and J 6 bases short, with 8 bases between.